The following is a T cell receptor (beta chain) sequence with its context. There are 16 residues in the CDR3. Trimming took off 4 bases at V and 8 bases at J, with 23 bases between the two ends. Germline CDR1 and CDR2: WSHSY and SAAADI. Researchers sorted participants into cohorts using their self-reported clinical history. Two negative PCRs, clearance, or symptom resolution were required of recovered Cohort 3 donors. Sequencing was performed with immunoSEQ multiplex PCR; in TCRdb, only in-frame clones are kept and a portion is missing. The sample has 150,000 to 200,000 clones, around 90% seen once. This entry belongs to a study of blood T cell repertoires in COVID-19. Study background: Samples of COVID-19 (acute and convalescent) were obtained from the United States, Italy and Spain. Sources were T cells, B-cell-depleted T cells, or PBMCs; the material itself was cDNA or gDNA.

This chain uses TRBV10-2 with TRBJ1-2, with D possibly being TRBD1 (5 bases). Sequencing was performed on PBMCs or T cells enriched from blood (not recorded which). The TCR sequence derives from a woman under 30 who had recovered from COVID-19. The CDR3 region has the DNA TGCGCCAGCAGTGGTTTCTTGCGACAGCCCATATGGGGCTACACCTTC. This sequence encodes CASSGFLRQPIWGYTF.